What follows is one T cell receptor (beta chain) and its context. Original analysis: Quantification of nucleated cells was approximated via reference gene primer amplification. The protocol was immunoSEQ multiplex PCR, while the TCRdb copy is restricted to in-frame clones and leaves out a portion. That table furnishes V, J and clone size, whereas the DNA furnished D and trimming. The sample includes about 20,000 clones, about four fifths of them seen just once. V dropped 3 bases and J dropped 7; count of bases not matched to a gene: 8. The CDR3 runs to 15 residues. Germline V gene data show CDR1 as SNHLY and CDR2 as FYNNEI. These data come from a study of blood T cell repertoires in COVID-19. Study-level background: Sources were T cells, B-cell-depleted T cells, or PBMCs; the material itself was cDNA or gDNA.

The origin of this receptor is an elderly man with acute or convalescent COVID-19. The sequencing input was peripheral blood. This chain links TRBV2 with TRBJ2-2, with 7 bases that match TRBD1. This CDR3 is CASSDNRGVRGELFF. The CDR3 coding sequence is TGTGCCAGCAGTGATAACAGGGGTGTTCGCGGGGAGCTGTTTTTT.